A single sample gave rise to the 14 T cell receptor beta chains below, sequenced in a study of CD8 T cells in ankylosing spondylitis (dated by TCRdb to the late 2010s). Library creation used 5' RACE. TCRdb lists the instrument as Illumina HiSeq 2500. TCRdb reprocessed the public reads (quality trimming at Q25 with fastp, clone calling with MiXCR) and kept in-frame beta chains. CDR3 protein duplicates are merged, each entry listing the most common genes and DNA. In this sample the table shows about 350,000 distinct CDR3 sequences, 20% to 25% of which occur a single time. The top ten constitute about 12% of the sample. Sequenced sample: blood, either unsorted or a sorted T cell fraction (not recorded which). The receptors originated from a male donor with ankylosing spondylitis or in good health (not recorded which).

The V call is TRBV7-8, the J call TRBJ2-7, with 7 bases aligning to TRBD1. The length of the CDR3 is 14 residues. V lost 4 bases, J lost 4 bases, and 7 bases stayed unmatched. The germline gives CDR1 SGHVS, CDR2 FQNEAQ. The CDR3 loop is CASSSGTVGYEQYF. CDR3 nucleotide sequence: TGTGCCAGCAGCTCCGGGACAGTGGGGTACGAGCAGTACTTC.

This clonotype has just a few counts. This rearrangement joins TRBV24-1 to TRBJ2-5; D might be TRBD1 (6 bases). Germline lookup yields CDR1 KGHDR and CDR2 SFDVKD. This CDR3 spans 15 amino acids. Trimming shortened V by 0 bases and J by 1 base, and 8 bases separated the two germline ends. CDR3 sequence reads: CATSDLVRGQETQYF. DNA of the CDR3: TGTGCCACCAGTGATTTGGTCAGGGGCCAAGAGACCCAGTACTTC.

This clonotype came up a few times. J is TRBJ1-4 and V is TRBV6-1; D not resolved. The germline V and J ends were trimmed by 7 bases and 4 bases, with 19 bases remaining between them. Germline V gene sequence: CDR1 MNHNS, CDR2 SASEGT. The CDR3 loop spans 16 amino acids. For the CDR3, the DNA is TGTGCCAGCACCAAGTGGAGGAACACGGTTAATGAAAAACTGTTTTTT. As protein: CASTKWRNTVNEKLFF.

V gene TRBV7-9 combines with J gene TRBJ2-2; D is uncertain. Trimming stripped 0 bases from V and 6 bases from J, with 5 bases between. The germline gives CDR1 SEHNR, CDR2 FQNEAQ (reference sequence). The CDR3 loop spans 13 amino acids. CDR3 nucleotides: TGTGCCAGCAGCTTAGCCGAATCCGGGGAGCTGTTTTTT. Translated: CASSLAESGELFF.

The chain couples TRBV10-3 to TRBJ2-2; no clear D gene. Trimming shortened V by 7 bases and J by 6 bases, and 21 bases separated the two germline ends. The CDR3 is 16 residues long. Germline CDR1 ENHRY, CDR2 SYGVKD. The CDR3 nucleotides read TGTGCCATCACCATGGACGCACTCATCTTTCCCGGGGAGCTGTTTTTT. Protein product: CAITMDALIFPGELFF.

This clonotype was counted only a few times. J is TRBJ2-2 and V is TRBV7-9; 9 positions agree with TRBD2. Germline lookup yields CDR1 SEHNR and CDR2 FQNEAQ (reference sequence). Trimming at V came to 5 bases and at J to 0 bases, leaving 4 bases not matched to a gene. CDR3 length equals 16 residues. CDR3 bases: TGTGCCAGCAGCCTAAGCGGGGGGCCGAACACCGGGGAGCTGTTTTTT. This gives the protein CASSLSGGPNTGELFF.

This chain uses TRBV12-3 or TRBV12-4 with TRBJ2-6, with D possibly TRBD1 on 5 matching bases. The CDR3 sequence is 17 residues long. Trimming removed 7 bases at V and 0 bases at J, with 16 bases between. The CDR3 loop is CASTWGTLSSGANVLTF. CDR3 coding DNA: TGTGCCAGCACCTGGGGCACTTTAAGCTCTGGGGCCAACGTCCTGACTTTC.

The gene calls are TRBV6-1 and TRBJ1-6; TRBD1 matches at 7 bases. The CDR3 loop spans 17 amino acids. Germline CDR1 and CDR2: MNHNS and SASEGT. The V gene end was trimmed by 6 bases and the J gene end by 7 bases; junction bases not matched to a gene: 15. CDR3 sequence (DNA): TGTGCCAGCAGGCGGTCCCCCAGGACAGGCCTGAATTCACCCCTCCACTTT. Its protein product is CASRRSPRTGLNSPLHF.

This clonotype was counted only a few times. This chain links TRBV6-1 with TRBJ2-2; D not resolved. The length of the CDR3 is 14 residues. V shed 3 bases and J shed 4 bases, with 9 bases lying between them. CDR1 and CDR2 from the germline V gene are MNHNS and SASEGT. CDR3 DNA: TGTGCCAGCAGTGAGTACGGGTCCACCGGGGAGCTGTTTTTT. Residues: CASSEYGSTGELFF.

The chain is built from TRBV24-1 and TRBJ1-5, with TRBD1 identical over 7 bases. With V trimmed by 2 bases and J by 0 bases, 9 bases remained unmatched. Germline V lookup: CDR1 KGHDR, CDR2 SFDVKD. This CDR3 is 18 amino acids long. The chain's CDR3 is CATSDSGTVPYSNQPQHF. In DNA, the CDR3 is TGTGCCACCAGTGATTCCGGGACAGTGCCTTATAGCAATCAGCCCCAGCATTTT.

This clonotype was seen only a few times. V and J are TRBV11-1 and TRBJ2-1; TRBD2 might be the D (6 bases). The V and J ends lost 4 bases and 2 bases respectively, with 27 bases between them. This CDR3 contains 20 residues. CDR1 is SGHAT and CDR2 is FQDESV in the germline V gene (reference sequence). The CDR3 coding sequence is TGTGCCAGCAGCTATAGCTACCCGATGCGGGACGGAGGGACCTACAATGAGCAGTTCTTC. Encoded protein: CASSYSYPMRDGGTYNEQFF.

This rearrangement joins TRBV30 to TRBJ2-7; possibly TRBD1 for D (6 bases). The CDR3 totals 14 residues. In germline, CDR1 is GTSNPN, CDR2 SVGIG (reference sequence). Trimming left V 0 bases short and J 2 bases short, with 11 bases between. The CDR3 loop is CAWSVTGMAYEQYF. CDR3 nucleotides: TGTGCCTGGAGTGTAACAGGGATGGCCTACGAGCAGTACTTC. The full variable domain, completed using reference TRBV30 and TRBJ2-7, is SQTIHQWPATLVQPVGSPLSLECTVEGTSNPNLYWYRQAAGRGLQLLFYSVGIGQISSEVPQNLSASRPQDRQFILSSKKLLLSDSGFYLCAWSVTGMAYEQYFGPGTRLTVT.

This clonotype appeared a few times. V is TRBV9 and J is TRBJ2-7, with D perhaps matching TRBD1 (5 bases). V gave up 3 bases and J gave up 5 bases, with 9 bases separating them. CDR1 and CDR2 (germline): SGDLS, YYNGEE. This CDR3 spans 12 amino acids. The chain's CDR3 is CASSAGPNEQYF. CDR3 nucleotides: TGTGCCAGCAGCGCAGGGCCCAACGAGCAGTACTTC.

The chain couples TRBV3-1 to TRBJ2-5, with 14 bases aligning to TRBD2. The CDR3 totals 17 residues. After removal of 4 bases from V and 4 bases from J, the junction contained 8 bases not matched to a gene. Germline assignment: CDR1 LGHDT and CDR2 YNNKEL (reference sequence). The CDR3 DNA follows: TGTGCCAGCAGCCCGAAGACTAGCGGGGGGGCCGGAGAGACCCAGTACTTC. The encoded protein is CASSPKTSGGAGETQYF.